The T cell receptor (beta chain) described here comes from a study of T-cell reconstitution after alpha-beta-depleted transplantation in children. Findings and limits, study-wide: Fresh T-cell production supplied most of the T-cell counts and diversity seen one year after transplant.

Unique molecular identifiers featured in how the TCRbeta library was prepared. One entry per CDR3 protein, called by TCRdb with MiXCR from the PCR reads. The sample yields fewer than 550,000 distinct CDR3 sequences, 9.5% to 12% seen once. This clonotype came up a few times. Its target is not known. V lost 5 bases to trimming and J lost 1 base; unmatched junction nucleotides: 1. CDR3 length: 13 residues. In germline, CDR1 is GTSNPN, CDR2 SVGIG (reference sequence). The gene calls are TRBV30 and TRBJ2-1; 8 bases match TRBD1. Specimen: PBMCs, mostly from graft donor cells, collected 180 days after TCRalphabeta/CD19-depleted stem cell transplant. The TCR sequence derives from a female patient under 10 years old who had a stem cell transplant for aplastic anemia, so the T cells may come from the graft donor. In nucleotides, the CDR3 is TGTGCCTGGTACAGGGGGTCCTACAATGAGCAGTTCTTC. It yields the protein CAWYRGSYNEQFF.